The source of this TCR beta chain is a study of spatial heterogeneity in lung cancer (dated by TCRdb to about 2019). Looking at the study overall: Beta-chain transcripts were consistently detected in greater numbers than alpha-chain transcripts, which likely reflects a higher abundance of beta-chain transcripts. In non-small cell lung cancer, the study made a quantitative comparison of TCR alpha and beta repertoires among multiple tumor regions, matched nontumor lung and blood. In the raw uncorrected reads, each unique combination of TCR and UMI appeared more than ten times on average. The study linked features of the TCR repertoire to counts of nonsynonymous mutations, which were determined by whole-exome sequencing of tumor tissue. Both alpha and beta chains were TCR-sequenced in samples taken at surgery, namely 220 tumor regions, approximately 63 matched nontumor lung samples and about 54 PBMC samples. Paper-wide results and their limitations: Ubiquitous expanded tumor TCRs were found in blood more often at tumor resection than at routine follow-up. Additional single-cell paired TCR alpha and beta sequencing was considered necessary to confirm, at a functional level, the hypothesis that regional TCRs recognize regional mutations.

Taken from cysteine to phenylalanine, the CDR3 has 16 residues. Solely the CDR3 DNA is kept, with 48 bases framed from the first base. The junction shows trimming of 1 base on V and 0 bases on J, plus 9 bases between the germline ends. CDR1 and CDR2 (LNHDA, SQIVND) derive from the germline V gene (reference sequence). The library came from 5' RACE. Instrument on record: NextSeq 500. To allow correction of PCR and sequencing errors, the TCR library protocol tagged every TCR cDNA molecule with a unique molecular identifier. As for how the authors treated the data: TCR identification, UMI-based error correction and CDR3 extraction were performed with Decombinator tools. TCRs above a frequency of 2 per 1,000, corresponding to the top 1% of the tumor frequency distribution, were defined as expanded. Each repertoire was subsampled 100 times to 5,000 TCRs, after which Renyi diversity was computed with the R vegan package. CDR3 similarity networks were built from amino acid triplet string-kernel similarity, with CDR3s being connected when pairwise similarity was above 0.82. The public reads were quality trimmed at Q25 with fastp and then assembled into clones with MiXCR by TCRdb, keeping productive beta chains. Each CDR3 protein appears once, grouped with its most common genes and DNA. None of the V and J calls come from the authors' own analysis; TCRdb made them. The sample table holds tens of thousands of distinct CDR3 sequences, of which 6% to 9% were seen once. 2.9% of the sample is in the top ten clones.

To note about this clonotype: Its antigen remains unidentified. No much larger clone is present one base from it, and per-base qualities are unavailable.

The time point label on this specimen signifies: sample taken at primary tumor resection. Without any cell sorting, TCR sequencing was performed on whole RNA extracted either from tumor and nontumor lung tissue or from cryopreserved PBMC samples. The donors were more than 60 patients from the lung TRACERx cohort who had early-stage, untreated non-small cell lung cancer. Only patients with enough RNA available from two or more tumor regions were chosen for TCR sequencing. The sequence came from a female donor with early-stage non-small cell lung cancer. The sample here was PBMCs, taken at surgery. Recombination joined TRBV19 with TRBJ2-2; too little of a D gene remains to name it. The CDR3 loop reads CASSIGGSANTGELFF. The bases are TGTGCCAGTAGTATAGGTGGCAGTGCGAACACCGGGGAGCTGTTTTTT.